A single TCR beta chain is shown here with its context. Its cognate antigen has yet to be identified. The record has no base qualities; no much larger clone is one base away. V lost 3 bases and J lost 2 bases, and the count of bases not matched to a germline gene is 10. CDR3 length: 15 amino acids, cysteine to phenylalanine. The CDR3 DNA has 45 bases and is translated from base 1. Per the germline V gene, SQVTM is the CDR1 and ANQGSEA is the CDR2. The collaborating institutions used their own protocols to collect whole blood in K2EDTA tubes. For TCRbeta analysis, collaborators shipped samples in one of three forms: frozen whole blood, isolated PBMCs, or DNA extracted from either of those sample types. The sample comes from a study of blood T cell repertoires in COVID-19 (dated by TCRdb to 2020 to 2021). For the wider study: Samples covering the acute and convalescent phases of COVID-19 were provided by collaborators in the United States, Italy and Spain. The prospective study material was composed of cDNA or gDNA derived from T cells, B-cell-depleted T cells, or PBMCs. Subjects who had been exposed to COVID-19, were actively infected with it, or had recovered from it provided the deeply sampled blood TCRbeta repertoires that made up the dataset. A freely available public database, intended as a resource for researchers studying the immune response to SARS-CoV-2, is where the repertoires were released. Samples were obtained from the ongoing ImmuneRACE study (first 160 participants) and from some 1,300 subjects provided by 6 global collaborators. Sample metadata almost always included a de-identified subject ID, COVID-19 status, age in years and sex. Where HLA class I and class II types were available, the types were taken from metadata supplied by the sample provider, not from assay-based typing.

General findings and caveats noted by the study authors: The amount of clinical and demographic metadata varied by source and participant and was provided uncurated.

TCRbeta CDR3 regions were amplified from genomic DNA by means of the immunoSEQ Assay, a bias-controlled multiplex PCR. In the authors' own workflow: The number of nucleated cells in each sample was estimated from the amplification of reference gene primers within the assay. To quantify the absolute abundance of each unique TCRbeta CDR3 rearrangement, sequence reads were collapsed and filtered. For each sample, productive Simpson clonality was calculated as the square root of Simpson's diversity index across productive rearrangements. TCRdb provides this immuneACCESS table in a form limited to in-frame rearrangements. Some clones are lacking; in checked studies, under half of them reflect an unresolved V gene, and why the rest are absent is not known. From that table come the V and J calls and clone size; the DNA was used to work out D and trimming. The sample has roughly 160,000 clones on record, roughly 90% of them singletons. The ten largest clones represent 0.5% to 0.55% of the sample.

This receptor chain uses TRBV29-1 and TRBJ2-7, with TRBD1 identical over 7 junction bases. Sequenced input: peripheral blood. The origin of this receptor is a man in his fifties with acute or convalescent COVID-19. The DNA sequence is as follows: TGCAGCGTTGATGGCTTGGACAGGAAACCCTACGAGCAGTACTTC. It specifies CSVDGLDRKPYEQYF.